These 27 T cell receptor beta chains originate from one sample sequenced in a study of response to subunit inactivated influenza vaccine. TCRdb independently ran MiXCR on the RT-PCR reads; one entry per CDR3 protein. The sample includes about 650,000 distinct CDR3 sequences, around 14% of them seen just once. The sample in question was PBMCs from blood, obtained 12 days after vaccination. All receptors derive from a man between 50 and 59 years old who received an inactivated influenza vaccine.

The V call is TRBV2, the J call TRBJ2-5; TRBD1 or TRBD2 may be the D gene (5 bases each). The ends were cut back, 10 bases at V and 4 bases at J, with 19 bases in the middle. Looked up from germline, CDR1 is SNHLY and CDR2 is FYNNEI. The CDR3 has 14 residues. This chain's CDR3 is CATRDPSKGETQYF. In DNA, the CDR3 is TGTGCCACAAGGGACCCTTCGAAGGGAGAGACCCAGTACTTC.

This clonotype has a handful of counts. The rearrangement links TRBV2 to TRBJ1-5; maybe TRBD1 (5 bases). This CDR3 is 13 amino acids long. The germline CDR1 and CDR2 sequences are SNHLY and FYNNEI. V lost 8 bases and J lost 2, with 10 bases in between. The CDR3 DNA is TGTGCCAGCGGGGGGGTCGGCAATCAGCCCCAGCATTTT. Its translation: CASGGVGNQPQHF.

This clonotype has at least ten counts. The V gene is TRBV5-6, the J gene TRBJ2-3, with a tentative D call TRBD2 (6 bases). The CDR3 extends over 16 amino acids. Between the trimmed V and J ends, which lost 3 bases and 1 base, there was a span of 15 bases. CDR1 and CDR2 (germline): SGHDT, YYEEEE. The CDR3 reads CASSSDPGGGTDTQYF. The CDR3 nucleotides are TGTGCCAGCAGCTCCGACCCTGGCGGGGGCACAGATACGCAGTATTTT.

The chain uses TRBV6-2 or TRBV6-3 and TRBJ2-7; 7 bases are shared with TRBD2. The V and J ends lost 5 bases and 0 bases, in that order; junction bases with no gene match: 10. This CDR3 is 16 amino acids long. CDR1 and CDR2 from the germline V gene are MNHEY and SVGEGT. CDR3 coding DNA: TGTGCCAGCAGTGTGTCCTGGGGCGGGAGCTCCTACGAGCAGTACTTC. Amino acids: CASSVSWGGSSYEQYF.

The table lists this clonotype with a few counts. The chain links TRBV9 to TRBJ1-1, with 11 bases aligning to TRBD1. The germline V gene has CDR1 SGDLS and CDR2 YYNGEE. Unmatched junction bases numbered 4, after V lost 2 bases and J lost 1 base. This CDR3 region has 16 residues. The CDR3 reads CASSVRDRGRNTEAFF. Here the CDR3 DNA reads TGTGCCAGCAGCGTCCGGGACAGGGGGAGGAACACTGAAGCTTTCTTT.

This clonotype was observed a few times. The chain uses TRBV7-2 and TRBJ1-6; D is undetermined. The germline V gene encodes CDR1 SGHTA and CDR2 FQGNSA. Between the trimmed V and J ends, which lost 5 bases and 9 bases, there was a span of 20 bases. CDR3 length: 16 residues. CDR3 in amino acids: CASSQSRAAIGSPLHF. DNA for the CDR3: TGTGCCAGCAGCCAGAGCCGGGCCGCAATTGGTTCACCCCTCCACTTT.

This clonotype was seen more than once but under ten times. CDR3 DNA: TGTGCCAGCAGCTTAGATTCGGCCTTAGGGTATGGCTACACCTTC. Protein product: CASSLDSALGYGYTF. V and J are TRBV7-9 and TRBJ1-2, with D hard to call. Trimming left V 1 base short and J 5 bases short, with 14 bases between. This CDR3 is built from 15 residues. Germline V lookup: CDR1 SEHNR, CDR2 FQNEAQ (reference sequence).

This chain links TRBV6-4 with TRBJ1-2; D call uncertain. Germline V gives CDR1 MRHNA, CDR2 SNTAGT. The CDR3 covers 14 residues. V was pared by 6 bases and J by 3 bases, with 14 bases between. CDR3 protein: CASSPGPKDYGYTF. The CDR3 region has the DNA TGTGCCAGCAGCCCGGGCCCCAAAGACTATGGCTACACCTTC.

The V and J genes are TRBV9 and TRBJ2-1, with D possibly being TRBD2 (6 bases). Germline V gives CDR1 SGDLS, CDR2 YYNGEE. The length of the CDR3 is 15 residues. V lost 4 bases, J lost 7 bases, and 18 bases lay in between. The CDR3 protein is CASSSGTPVRNEQFF. The DNA of the CDR3 is TGTGCCAGCAGCTCCGGGACTCCGGTCAGGAATGAGCAGTTCTTC. Full variable domain (rest looked up from reference TRBV9 and TRBJ2-1): DSGVTQTPKHLITATGQRVTLRCSPRSGDLSVYWYQQSLDQGLQFLIQYYNGEERAKGNILERFSAQQFPDLHSELNLSSLELGDSALYFCASSSGTPVRNEQFFGPGTRLTVL.

The chain links TRBV2 to TRBJ2-2, with TRBD1 matching over 7 bases. The V segment lost 10 bases and the J segment 4 bases; nucleotides outside the gene matches: 15. The CDR3 consists of 16 residues. Germline V gene sequence: CDR1 SNHLY, CDR2 FYNNEI. CDR3 amino acids: CATGGFDRVVTGELFF. DNA of the CDR3: TGTGCCACCGGAGGATTCGACAGGGTGGTCACCGGGGAGCTGTTTTTT. Combining the CDR3 with reference TRBV2 and TRBJ2-2 gives the whole variable domain EPEVTQTPSHQVTQMGQEVILRCVPISNHLYFYWYRQILGQKVEFLVSFYNNEISEKSEIFDDQFSVERPDGSNFTLKIRSTKLEDSAMYFCATGGFDRVVTGELFFGEGSRLTVL.

This clonotype appeared a few times. The chain uses TRBV3-1 and TRBJ2-1; D is unresolved. Germline CDR1 LGHDT, CDR2 YNNKEL (reference sequence). The V gene lost 2 bases and the J gene lost 0 bases, with 8 bases spanning the gap. There are 15 residues in the CDR3. Written as DNA, the CDR3 is TGTGCCAGCAGCCAAACGACTTTCTCCTACAATGAGCAGTTCTTC. Encoded protein: CASSQTTFSYNEQFF.

This clonotype was counted ten times or more. CDR3: CSARKPGGETQYF. The CDR3 DNA sequence: TGCAGTGCTAGAAAACCAGGGGGAGAGACCCAGTACTTC. This chain joins TRBV20-1 and TRBJ2-5; 7 bases line up with TRBD1. Germline CDR1 is DFQATT and CDR2 is SNEGSKA (reference sequence). The CDR3 covers 13 residues. V gave up 2 bases and J gave up 4 bases; unmatched junction bases: 4.

This clonotype occurred a few times. The chain has TRBV6-1 and TRBJ2-2; 10 nucleotides match TRBD1. Per germline, CDR1 MNHNS and CDR2 SASEGT. This CDR3 region has 17 residues. V was clipped by 5 bases and J by 6 bases; unmatched bases: 12. The CDR3 protein is CASSRPTGTGVAGELFF. Written as DNA, the CDR3 is TGTGCCAGCAGTCGGCCAACCGGGACAGGGGTCGCCGGGGAGCTGTTTTTT.

The sample holds a few counts of this clonotype. The chain employs TRBV10-3 and TRBJ1-2; tentatively, D is TRBD1 (6 bases). Germline V CDR1 and CDR2: ENHRY, SYGVKD. This CDR3 contains 17 residues. The germline V and J ends were trimmed by 5 bases and 0 bases, with 19 bases remaining between them. CDR3 sequence (DNA): TGTGCCATCAGTACCGGGACATCTAATTTAGCTAACTATGGCTACACCTTC. Its translation: CAISTGTSNLANYGYTF.

This clonotype was counted between two and nine times. CDR3 in amino acids: CASSSLTPTEQFF. Here the CDR3 DNA reads TGTGCCAGCAGCTCCCTGACGCCGACCGAGCAGTTCTTC. The V and J genes are TRBV7-3 and TRBJ2-1; D gene ambiguous. Per the germline V gene, CDR1 is SGHTA and CDR2 is FQGTGA. This CDR3 contains 13 residues. Trimming left V 4 bases short and J 10 bases short, with 14 bases between.

Here the CDR3 DNA reads TGTGCCAGCAGTGACAGGGCTAGACAAGGCGAGACCCAGTACTTC. Protein: CASSDRARQGETQYF. The chain links TRBV2 to TRBJ2-5; maybe TRBD1 (5 bases). With 3 bases removed from V and 5 bases from J, the gap between germline ends came to 16 bases. CDR1 is SNHLY and CDR2 is FYNNEI in the germline V gene. The CDR3 runs 15 residues.

The table lists this clonotype with a few counts. The rearrangement links TRBV5-6 to TRBJ1-5; D gene ambiguous. The CDR3 is made up of 13 amino acids. Germline-derived CDR1 and CDR2 are SGHDT and YYEEEE. Trimming cost V 2 bases and J 3 bases, with 6 bases left between them. The CDR3 sequence: CASSFRTNQPQHF. CDR3 bases: TGTGCCAGCAGCTTCAGAACCAATCAGCCCCAGCATTTT. Complete variable domain (other parts from reference TRBV5-6 and TRBJ1-5): DAGVTQSPTHLIKTRGQQVTLRCSPKSGHDTVSWYQQALGQGPQFIFQYYEEEERQRGNFPDRFSGHQFPNYSSELNVNALLLGDSALYLCASSFRTNQPQHFGDGTRLSIL.

The CDR3 here is CASSLDSEQPQHF. The CDR3 DNA sequence: TGCGCCAGCAGCTTGGATTCGGAGCAGCCCCAGCATTTT. The V and J genes are TRBV5-1 and TRBJ1-5; D unresolved. Germline assignment: CDR1 SGHRS and CDR2 YFSETQ. Trimming left V 0 bases short and J 7 bases short, with 8 bases between. The CDR3 is 13 residues long.

This clonotype was observed a few times. This chain connects TRBV7-9 to TRBJ1-2; D remains ambiguous. V lost 5 bases and J 8 bases, leaving 15 bases between the germline ends. This CDR3 has 13 amino acids. CDR1 SEHNR and CDR2 FQNEAQ come from the germline V gene (reference sequence). The DNA of the CDR3 is TGTGCCAGCAGCCCCGGTTCTTCGGGGGGCTACACCTTC. It encodes CASSPGSSGGYTF.

This chain connects TRBV5-1 to TRBJ1-1; D is ambiguous. Per germline, CDR1 SGHRS and CDR2 YFSETQ. Trimming removed 1 base at V and 1 base at J, with 17 bases between. The length of the CDR3 is 17 residues. CDR3 bases: TGCGCCAGCAGCTTGTCCTGGTCAGTTCCGAGGAACACTGAAGCTTTCTTT. Its protein is CASSLSWSVPRNTEAFF.

CDR3: CASRADVRQFF. DNA for the CDR3: TGTGCCAGCAGGGCGGACGTCAGGCAGTTCTTC. The genes are TRBV7-8 and TRBJ2-1; no reliable D call. Trimming removed 6 bases at V and 12 bases at J, with 12 bases between. From germline, CDR1 is SGHVS and CDR2 FQNEAQ. The CDR3 consists of 11 residues.

This clonotype was counted once. The rearrangement links TRBV10-3 to TRBJ2-1; 8 bases align to TRBD2. With 3 bases clipped from V and 6 bases from J, the junction kept 22 bases outside the gene matches. Germline lookup yields CDR1 ENHRY and CDR2 SYGVKD. This CDR3 spans 20 amino acids. The CDR3 protein is CAISESQGLDTSRSINEQFF. In DNA, the CDR3 is TGTGCCATCAGTGAAAGCCAGGGACTAGATACCTCCCGCAGTATCAATGAGCAGTTCTTC.

This clonotype appeared a few times. Germline is not matched at one junction end, which may reflect a read error. The chain carries TRBV12-3 or TRBV12-4 and TRBJ2-1, with TRBD2 identical over 9 bases. The CDR3 spans 15 residues. The CDR3: CASRQASGRSNAQFF. CDR3 nucleotide sequence: TGTGCCAGCAGGCAGGCGAGCGGGAGGTCGAATGCGCAGTTCTTC.

V and J are TRBV20-1 and TRBJ1-5; D perhaps matches TRBD1 (5 bases). Between the trimmed V and J ends, which lost 7 bases and 0 bases, there was a span of 13 bases. The germline CDR1 and CDR2 sequences are DFQATT and SNEGSKA (reference sequence). This CDR3 is 14 amino acids long. CDR3 protein: CSGLGAYSNQPQHF. The CDR3, as DNA: TGCAGTGGCCTAGGGGCTTATAGCAATCAGCCCCAGCATTTT.

Ten or more counts support this clonotype. The rearrangement links TRBV7-8 to TRBJ2-4; 7 bases are a match to TRBD1. The CDR3 runs to 20 residues. J gave up 3 bases and V 1 base, and 18 bases lay outside the gene matches. From germline, CDR1 is SGHVS and CDR2 FQNEAQ. CDR3 loop: CASSLGRVLPGTVYKNIQYF. Here the CDR3 DNA reads TGTGCCAGCAGCTTAGGGCGGGTCCTCCCAGGGACAGTGTACAAAAACATTCAGTACTTC.

This clonotype has just a few counts. V and J are TRBV30 and TRBJ1-5; D remains unclear. This CDR3 contains 14 residues. Trimming removed 6 bases from V and 5 bases from J, with 17 bases in between. Germline V gene data show CDR1 as GTSNPN and CDR2 as SVGIG (reference sequence). The CDR3 reads CACQLVTEDQPQHF. DNA for the CDR3: TGTGCCTGTCAGCTGGTGACTGAAGATCAGCCCCAGCATTTT.

This clonotype was seen repeatedly, ten times or more. The CDR3: CSAPRGGTPFEAFF. The CDR3, as DNA: TGCAGTGCCCCGCGAGGGGGGACTCCCTTTGAAGCTTTCTTT. The J gene is TRBJ1-1, the V gene TRBV20-1, with a weak D call TRBD1 (6 bases). Per germline, CDR1 DFQATT and CDR2 SNEGSKA (reference sequence). The CDR3 contains 14 residues. The V end was cut by 6 bases, the J end by 7 bases, with 21 bases between.